This is a list of T cell receptor beta chains from one sample in a study of molecular identifiers for immune sequencing clone quantification. TCRdb reprocessed the PCR reads with MiXCR, giving one entry per CDR3 protein. The repertoire holds approximately 670,000 distinct CDR3 sequences, with just under 20% as singletons. Sequenced material: naive CD8+ T cells from blood, with Jurkat cell RNA spiked in. The receptor set was obtained from a human donor in good health. Some libraries in this study had Jurkat cell RNA spiked in. The CDR3 runs from the conserved cysteine through the conserved F or W. D genes are given only for firm matches. Only part of the rows carry a size: once, few, many, or a class if the clone is expanded.

CDR3nt: TGTGCCAGCAGTTACGCGATGGGGACTAGAGAGCAGTACTTC; CDR3aa: CASSYAMGTREQYF; j_gene: TRBJ2-7; d_gene: TRBD2; v_gene: TRBV6-2/TRBV6-3; abundance: many
CDR3nt: TGTGCCAGCAGCTTGGTTAGCGGGGGCCGTTCCTACGAGCAGTACTTC; CDR3aa: CASSLVSGGRSYEQYF; j_gene: TRBJ2-7; d_gene: TRBD2; v_gene: TRBV5-4; abundance: many
CDR3nt: TGCAGTGCTCGACAGGACTATGGCTACACCTTC; CDR3aa: CSARQDYGYTF; j_gene: TRBJ1-2; d_gene: NA; v_gene: TRBV20-1; abundance: few
CDR3nt: TGTGCCAGCAGTTACTCGACCCGCGGGCTCAGCTCCTACGAGCAGTACTTC; CDR3aa: CASSYSTRGLSSYEQYF; j_gene: TRBJ2-7; d_gene: NA; v_gene: TRBV6-2/TRBV6-3; abundance: many
CDR3nt: TGTGCCAGCAGCCAGGGAGGGACGGTGTACTACGAGCAGTACTTC; CDR3aa: CASSQGGTVYYEQYF; j_gene: TRBJ2-7; d_gene: TRBD2; v_gene: TRBV7-9; abundance: many
CDR3nt: TGTGCCAGCAGCTTAGGTGGTCGTGGGGGCTCCTACGAGCAGTACTTC; CDR3aa: CASSLGGRGGSYEQYF; j_gene: TRBJ2-7; d_gene: NA; v_gene: TRBV7-6; abundance: many
CDR3nt: TGTGCCAGCATGGAGTCAGGGACAGCCCCTTTTAAAAAACTGTTTTTT; CDR3aa: CASMESGTAPFKKLFF; j_gene: TRBJ1-4; d_gene: TRBD1; v_gene: TRBV6-1; abundance: NA
CDR3nt: TGTGCCATCAGTGAGGGTGGCACCCTGGGGTTCAATCAGCCCCAGCATTTT; CDR3aa: CAISEGGTLGFNQPQHF; j_gene: TRBJ1-5; d_gene: NA; v_gene: TRBV10-3; abundance: NA
CDR3nt: TGTGCCAGCAGCTTATTGCGGGGGGAGGCCGAAGAGACCCAGTACTTC; CDR3aa: CASSLLRGEAEETQYF; j_gene: TRBJ2-5; d_gene: TRBD2; v_gene: TRBV7-8; abundance: many
CDR3nt: TGTGCCAGCAGCACGGACAGGGGCGAGGAGACCCAGTACTTC; CDR3aa: CASSTDRGEETQYF; j_gene: TRBJ2-5; d_gene: TRBD1; v_gene: TRBV13; abundance: NA
CDR3nt: TGTGCCAGTAGTCCGTCGACAGGGTTCATGGACGAGCAGTACTTC; CDR3aa: CASSPSTGFMDEQYF; j_gene: TRBJ2-7; d_gene: TRBD1; v_gene: TRBV19; abundance: many
CDR3nt: TGTGCCAGCAGTGCTAGCGGGGGGGCCTTAACAGATACGCAGTATTTT; CDR3aa: CASSASGGALTDTQYF; j_gene: TRBJ2-3; d_gene: TRBD2; v_gene: TRBV6-2/TRBV6-3; abundance: NA
CDR3nt: TGTGCCAGCAGTTCTTTCTCGACCGGACGGACCAACACTGAAGCTTTCTTT; CDR3aa: CASSSFSTGRTNTEAFF; j_gene: TRBJ1-1; d_gene: NA; v_gene: TRBV6-2/TRBV6-3; abundance: many
CDR3nt: TGTGCCAGCAGCTTAGAGGCAGAAGAGACCCAGTACTTC; CDR3aa: CASSLEAEETQYF; j_gene: TRBJ2-5; d_gene: NA; v_gene: TRBV7-6; abundance: many
CDR3nt: TGTGCCAGCAATACCGGGACAAAGAACACCGGGGAGCTGTTTTTT; CDR3aa: CASNTGTKNTGELFF; j_gene: TRBJ2-2; d_gene: NA; v_gene: TRBV27; abundance: NA
CDR3nt: TGTGCCAGCTCCCAAGGGGGACTAGCGAGCGGACAAGAGACCCAGTACTTC; CDR3aa: CASSQGGLASGQETQYF; j_gene: TRBJ2-5; d_gene: TRBD2; v_gene: TRBV12-3/TRBV12-4; abundance: NA
CDR3nt: TGTGCCAGCAGCCCCCGGGAGGTCGGGGAGCTGTTTTTT; CDR3aa: CASSPREVGELFF; j_gene: TRBJ2-2; d_gene: TRBD2; v_gene: TRBV7-9; abundance: many
CDR3nt: TGTGCCAGCAGTTACTCTACAGGGGCCCGATACAATGAGCAGTTCTTC; CDR3aa: CASSYSTGARYNEQFF; j_gene: TRBJ2-1; d_gene: TRBD1; v_gene: TRBV6-5; abundance: many
CDR3nt: TGCGCCAGCAGTTTTACAGGGGAGGCAACTAATGAAAAACTGTTTTTT; CDR3aa: CASSFTGEATNEKLFF; j_gene: TRBJ1-4; d_gene: TRBD1; v_gene: TRBV10-2; abundance: few
CDR3nt: TGTGCCAGCAGTCTGCTCGACGGAACTGAAGCTTTCTTT; CDR3aa: CASSLLDGTEAFF; j_gene: TRBJ1-1; d_gene: NA; v_gene: TRBV6-5; abundance: many
CDR3nt: TGTGCCAGCAGCGGACCGGGACGGGATAATTCACCCCTCCACTTT; CDR3aa: CASSGPGRDNSPLHF; j_gene: TRBJ1-6; d_gene: NA; v_gene: TRBV5-6; abundance: many
CDR3nt: TGCAGTGCTAGAGATCTGGGGACAGAGCCGGGGCAGTTCTTC; CDR3aa: CSARDLGTEPGQFF; j_gene: TRBJ2-1; d_gene: TRBD1; v_gene: TRBV20-1; abundance: once
CDR3nt: TGTGCCAGCAGTGGGCCGGGTGAAGCTTTCTTT; CDR3aa: CASSGPGEAFF; j_gene: TRBJ1-1; d_gene: NA; v_gene: TRBV2; abundance: NA
CDR3nt: TGTGCCAGCTCACCCGCCCCGGGACAGGGGAGGGACATTCAGTACTTC; CDR3aa: CASSPAPGQGRDIQYF; j_gene: TRBJ2-4; d_gene: TRBD1; v_gene: TRBV18; abundance: NA
CDR3nt: TGCGCCAGCAGCCAGCTACCCGGGGACACATACAATGAGCAGTTCTTC; CDR3aa: CASSQLPGDTYNEQFF; j_gene: TRBJ2-1; d_gene: NA; v_gene: TRBV4-1; abundance: few
CDR3nt: TGTGCCAGCAGCCCAACCTTCGGGGGGGAGTACGAGCAGTACTTC; CDR3aa: CASSPTFGGEYEQYF; j_gene: TRBJ2-7; d_gene: TRBD2; v_gene: TRBV3-1; abundance: few
CDR3nt: TGTGCCAGCAGTGAGTCCAGTAATAGCAATCAGCCCCAGCATTTT; CDR3aa: CASSESSNSNQPQHF; j_gene: TRBJ1-5; d_gene: NA; v_gene: TRBV27; abundance: many
CDR3nt: TGTGCCACCAGTGATCCCCCGGGAGTAGCGGGAGAAACCGGGGAGCTGTTTTTT; CDR3aa: CATSDPPGVAGETGELFF; j_gene: TRBJ2-2; d_gene: TRBD2; v_gene: TRBV24-1; abundance: many
CDR3nt: TGTGCCAGCAGCGATAGCGTCCGGCTAGCGGGAGCTATCGGGGAGCTGTTTTTT; CDR3aa: CASSDSVRLAGAIGELFF; j_gene: TRBJ2-2; d_gene: TRBD2; v_gene: TRBV11-2; abundance: few
CDR3nt: TGTGCCTGGGGGTCCTCCGGTAACTATGGCTACACCTTC; CDR3aa: CAWGSSGNYGYTF; j_gene: TRBJ1-2; d_gene: NA; v_gene: TRBV30; abundance: many
CDR3nt: TGCAGTGCTAGAGTCCCCGACAGGATGAACACTGAAGCTTTCTTT; CDR3aa: CSARVPDRMNTEAFF; j_gene: TRBJ1-1; d_gene: NA; v_gene: TRBV20-1; abundance: many
CDR3nt: TGTGCCACCAGCAGAGAAACAGGGGGCGTAGGCTATAGCAATCAGCCCCAGCATTTT; CDR3aa: CATSRETGGVGYSNQPQHF; j_gene: TRBJ1-5; d_gene: TRBD1; v_gene: TRBV15; abundance: many
CDR3nt: TGTGCCAGCAGGGGCGGGGGGTCTAGCACAGATACGCAGTATTTT; CDR3aa: CASRGGGSSTDTQYF; j_gene: TRBJ2-3; d_gene: TRBD2; v_gene: TRBV7-2; abundance: many
CDR3nt: TGCGCCAGCAGCCAAGATCCGGGCGGATATAGCACAGATACGCAGTATTTT; CDR3aa: CASSQDPGGYSTDTQYF; j_gene: TRBJ2-3; d_gene: NA; v_gene: TRBV4-1; abundance: many
CDR3nt: TGTGCCAGCAGTTATGACAGCGTCGATGCGCAGTACTTC; CDR3aa: CASSYDSVDAQYF; j_gene: TRBJ2-7; d_gene: NA; v_gene: TRBV6-6; abundance: NA
CDR3nt: TGCGCCAGCAGTGAGATTGCGGGGCAAACAGGGACCAACTATGGCTACACCTTC; CDR3aa: CASSEIAGQTGTNYGYTF; j_gene: TRBJ1-2; d_gene: NA; v_gene: TRBV10-2; abundance: NA